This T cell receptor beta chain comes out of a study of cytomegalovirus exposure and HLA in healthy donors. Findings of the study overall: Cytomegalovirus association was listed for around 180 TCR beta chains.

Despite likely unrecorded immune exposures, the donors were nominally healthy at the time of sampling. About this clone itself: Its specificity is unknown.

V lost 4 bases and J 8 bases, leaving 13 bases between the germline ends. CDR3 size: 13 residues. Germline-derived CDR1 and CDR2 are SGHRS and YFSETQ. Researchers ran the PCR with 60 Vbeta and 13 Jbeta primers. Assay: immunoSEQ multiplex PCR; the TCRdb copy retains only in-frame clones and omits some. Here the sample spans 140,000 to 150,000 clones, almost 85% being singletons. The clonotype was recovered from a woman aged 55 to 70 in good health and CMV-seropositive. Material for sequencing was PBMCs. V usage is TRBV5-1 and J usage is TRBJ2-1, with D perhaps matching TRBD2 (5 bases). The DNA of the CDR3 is TGCGCCAGCAGCACCTCTTGGGGAGATGAGCAGTTCTTC. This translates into CASSTSWGDEQFF.